Presented here are 9 T cell receptor beta chains from one specimen sequenced in a study of vaccination effects on CD4 cells after COVID-19 (dated by TCRdb to between 2022 and 2023). These TCRs are of unknown antigen specificity. Library construction relied on the immunoSEQ multiplex PCR assay. This immuneACCESS table, as held by TCRdb, lists in-frame sequences with V and J called but not all clones. Of the missing ones, under half trace to an unresolved V gene in checked studies; the others have no known cause. Here the sample has around 54,000 clones; roughly 80% occur a single time. Around 2.4% of the sample lies in the top ten. In the ViraFEST assay, PBMC were stimulated with viral peptide pools, and antigen-specific CD4+ T cell clonotypes were then identified by expansion using TCR sequencing. After less than 13 days of culture, CD4+ T cells were isolated with the EasySep CD4+ T cell isolation kit.

Here the sequenced sample was CD4+ T cells from PBMCs cultured with HCoV-229E spike peptides, taken before COVID-19 vaccination. Read against the paper, the sample's cell subset or site label means: HCoV-229E spike overlapping peptide pool stimulation. The receptors come from a human donor who received a COVID-19 vaccine.

The rearrangement joins TRBV3-1 (or the pseudogene TRBV3-2) to TRBJ2-5; 11 nucleotides agree with TRBD1. Germline trimming cut 4 bases from V and 5 bases from J; bases unmatched to any gene: 18. The CDR3 spans 19 residues. Germline lookup yields CDR1 LGHDT and CDR2 YNNKEL (reference sequence). This CDR3 reads CASSPGQGARPALWETQYF. As DNA, the CDR3 is TGTGCCAGCAGCCCCGGACAGGGGGCGCGGCCCGCTTTATGGGAGACCCAGTACTTC.

This clone was seen a single time. The chain recombines TRBV6-4 with TRBJ2-5, with 7 bases that match TRBD1. J gave up 4 bases and V 2 bases, and 4 bases lay outside the gene matches. The CDR3 runs 14 residues. Germline V lookup: CDR1 MRHNA, CDR2 SNTAGT. The CDR3 region is CASSDRQGPETQYF. The CDR3 DNA sequence: TGTGCCAGCAGTGACCGACAGGGTCCAGAGACCCAGTACTTC.

The chain uses TRBV2 and TRBJ1-5, with D possibly matching TRBD1 (5 bases). Germline values: CDR1 SNHLY, CDR2 FYNNEI. The CDR3 totals 14 residues. Trimming removed 3 bases at V and 7 bases at J, with 13 bases between. The CDR3 nucleotides read TGTGCCAGCAGTGAGAGCGGGGGGTGGCAGCCCCAGCATTTT. This encodes CASSESGGWQPQHF.

The chain links TRBV27 to TRBJ1-3; weak D call: TRBD1 (5 bases). The germline V gene has CDR1 MNHEY and CDR2 SMNVEV (reference sequence). The CDR3 consists of 12 residues. Trimming cost V 5 bases and J 4 bases, with 6 bases left between them. CDR3 sequence (DNA): TGTGCCAGCAGTGGGGGGGGAAACACCATATATTTT. It translates to CASSGGGNTIYF.

The V call is TRBV6-6, the J call TRBJ1-5; 8 bases align to TRBD1. This CDR3 has 13 amino acids. Looked up from germline, CDR1 is MNHNY and CDR2 is SVGAGI (reference sequence). After removal of 8 bases from V and 4 bases from J, the junction contained 4 bases not matched to a gene. The CDR3 region is CASGTGQNQPQHF. For the CDR3, the DNA is TGTGCCAGCGGGACAGGTCAAAATCAGCCCCAGCATTTT.

The V and J genes are TRBV10-2 and TRBJ2-4; D gene uncertain. Trimming took 1 base from V and 3 from J, leaving 4 bases between them. This CDR3 spans 13 amino acids. Looked up from germline, CDR1 is WSHSY and CDR2 is SAAADI. This chain's CDR3 is CASSEWGKNIQYF. As DNA, the CDR3 is TGCGCCAGCAGTGAGTGGGGCAAAAACATTCAGTACTTC.

The chain combines TRBV10-2 with TRBJ1-4, with D maybe TRBD1 (6 bases). V lost 10 bases and J 6 bases, leaving 18 bases between the germline ends. CDR1 and CDR2 (germline): WSHSY, SAAADI. This CDR3 region has 14 residues. As DNA, the CDR3 is TGCGCCACCTACCTACAGGGAGAGGATGAAAAACTGTTTTTT. It is translated as CATYLQGEDEKLFF.

This chain links TRBV12-3 or TRBV12-4 with TRBJ2-6, with D tentatively TRBD1 (6 bases). The V end was cut by 10 bases, the J end by 1 base, with 8 bases between. CDR3 length: 13 residues. The CDR3 loop reads CAIRGSGANVLTF. DNA for the CDR3: TGTGCCATCAGGGGTTCTGGGGCCAACGTCCTGACTTTC.

The V and J genes are TRBV7-8 and TRBJ2-7; 8 bases are a match to TRBD1. The CDR3 totals 15 residues. J lost 2 bases, V lost 2 bases, and 5 bases had no gene match. Germline assignment: CDR1 SGHVS and CDR2 FQNEAQ. The CDR3, as DNA: TGTGCCAGCAGCTTACGCCAGACAGGGGCCTACGAGCAGTACGTC. It is translated as CASSLRQTGAYEQYV.